This T cell receptor beta chain was recorded in a study of spatial heterogeneity in lung cancer. Study as a whole: Raw-read counts averaged over ten per unique TCR and UMI combination. Whole-study results and caveats: In tumor T cells, estimated coverage reached roughly 6.7% for alpha chains and approximately 13% for beta chains. Expanded alpha and beta TCR counts within tumors tracked tumor mutation counts.

On this clonotype itself: The antigen remains undetermined.

All TCR cDNA molecules were individually tagged with a unique molecular identifier. MiXCR, applied by TCRdb to the 5' RACE reads, yields one record per CDR3 protein. This sample has roughly 8,500 distinct CDR3 sequences; less than 10% occur once, and the top ten carry roughly 10%. Germline V gives CDR1 KGHSH, CDR2 LQKENI. CDR3 size: 16 residues. V was shortened by 0 bases and J by 1 base, with 12 bases between the two germline ends. Specified time point: sample taken at primary tumor resection. The roughly 68 donors had untreated early-stage non-small cell lung cancer. Sequenced material: lung tumor tissue, taken at surgery. The rearrangement links TRBV18 to TRBJ1-1, with D hard to call. This TCR was sampled from a male donor with early-stage non-small cell lung cancer. The CDR3 nucleotides read TGTGCCAGCTCACCACCCGGAGGGTCTTCGAACACTGAAGCTTTCTTT. This sequence encodes CASSPPGGSSNTEAFF. The full variable domain, completed using reference TRBV18 and TRBJ1-1, is NAGVMQNPRHLVRRRGQEARLRCSPMKGHSHVYWYRQLPEEGLKFMVYLQKENIIDESGMPKERFSAEFPKEGPSILRIQQVVRGDSAAYFCASSPPGGSSNTEAFFGQGTRLTVV.